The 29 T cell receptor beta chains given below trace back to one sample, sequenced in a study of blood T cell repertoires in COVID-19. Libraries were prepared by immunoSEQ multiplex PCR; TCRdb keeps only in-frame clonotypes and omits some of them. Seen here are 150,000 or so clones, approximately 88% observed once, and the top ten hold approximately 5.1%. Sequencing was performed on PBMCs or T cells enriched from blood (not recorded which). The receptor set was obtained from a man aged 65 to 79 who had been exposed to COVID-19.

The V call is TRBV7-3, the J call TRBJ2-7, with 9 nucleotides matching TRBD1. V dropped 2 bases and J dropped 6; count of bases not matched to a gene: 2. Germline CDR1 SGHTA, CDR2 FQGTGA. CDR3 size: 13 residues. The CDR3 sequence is CASSLGQGREQYF. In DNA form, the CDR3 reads TGTGCCAGCAGCTTAGGACAGGGGCGCGAGCAGTACTTC.

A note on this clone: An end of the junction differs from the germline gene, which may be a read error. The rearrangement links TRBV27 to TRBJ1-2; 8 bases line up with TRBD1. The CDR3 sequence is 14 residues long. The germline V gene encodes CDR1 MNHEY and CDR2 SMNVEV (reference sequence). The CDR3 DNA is TGTGCCAGCAGTCTATCCTGGACAGGGAGAGGCTACACCTTC. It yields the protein CASSLSWTGRGYTF.

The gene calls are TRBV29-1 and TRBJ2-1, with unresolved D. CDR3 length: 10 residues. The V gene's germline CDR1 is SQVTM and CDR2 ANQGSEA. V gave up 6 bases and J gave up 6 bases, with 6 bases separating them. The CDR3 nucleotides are TGCAGCGTGGCAACCAATGAGCAGTTCTTC. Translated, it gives CSVATNEQFF.

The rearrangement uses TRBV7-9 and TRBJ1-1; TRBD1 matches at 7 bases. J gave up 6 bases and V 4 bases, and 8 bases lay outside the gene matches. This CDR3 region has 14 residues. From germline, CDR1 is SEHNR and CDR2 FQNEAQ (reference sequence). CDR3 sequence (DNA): TGTGCCAGCAGCTCATGGTCAGGGGGACCTGAAGCTTTCTTT. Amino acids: CASSSWSGGPEAFF.

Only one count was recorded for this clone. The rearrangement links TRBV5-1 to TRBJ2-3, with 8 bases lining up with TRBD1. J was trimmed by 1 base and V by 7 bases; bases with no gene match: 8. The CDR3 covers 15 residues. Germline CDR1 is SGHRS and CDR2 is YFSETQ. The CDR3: CASQGQGGGTDTQYF. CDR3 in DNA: TGCGCCAGCCAAGGACAGGGAGGCGGCACAGATACGCAGTATTTT.

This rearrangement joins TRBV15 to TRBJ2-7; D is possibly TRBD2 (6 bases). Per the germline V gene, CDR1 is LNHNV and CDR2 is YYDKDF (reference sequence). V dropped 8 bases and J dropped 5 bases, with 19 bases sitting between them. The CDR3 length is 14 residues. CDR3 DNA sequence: TGTGCCACCGGTGGAGGGGTAGGGGTAGACGAGCAGTACTTC. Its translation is CATGGGVGVDEQYF.

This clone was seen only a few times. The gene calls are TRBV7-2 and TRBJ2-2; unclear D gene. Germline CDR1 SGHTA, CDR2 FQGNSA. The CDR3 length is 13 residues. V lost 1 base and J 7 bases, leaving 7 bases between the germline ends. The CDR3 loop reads CASSLDLFGELFF. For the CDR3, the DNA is TGTGCCAGCAGCTTAGATCTCTTCGGGGAGCTGTTTTTT.

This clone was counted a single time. The chain's CDR3 is CASSSGLLTADTQYF. The CDR3, as DNA: TGTGCCAGTAGTTCGGGACTTCTAACGGCAGATACGCAGTATTTT. V is TRBV19 and J is TRBJ2-3, with D tentatively TRBD2 (6 bases). The CDR3 totals 15 residues. The germline CDR1 and CDR2 sequences are LNHDA and SQIVND (reference sequence). V gave up 5 bases and J gave up 4 bases, with 16 bases separating them.

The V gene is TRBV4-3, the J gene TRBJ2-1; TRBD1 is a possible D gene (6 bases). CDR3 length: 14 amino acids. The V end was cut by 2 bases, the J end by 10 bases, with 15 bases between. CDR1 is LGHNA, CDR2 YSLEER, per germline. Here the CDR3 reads CASSQSKGVREQFF. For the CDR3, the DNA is TGCGCCAGCAGCCAATCAAAGGGGGTCCGGGAGCAGTTCTTC.

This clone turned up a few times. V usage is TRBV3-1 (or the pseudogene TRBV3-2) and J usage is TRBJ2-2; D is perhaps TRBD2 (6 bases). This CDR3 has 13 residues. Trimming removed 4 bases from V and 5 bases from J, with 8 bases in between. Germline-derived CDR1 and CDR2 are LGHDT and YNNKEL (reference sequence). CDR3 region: CASSLRGTGELFF. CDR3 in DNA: TGTGCCAGCAGCCTCCGGGGGACCGGGGAGCTGTTTTTT.

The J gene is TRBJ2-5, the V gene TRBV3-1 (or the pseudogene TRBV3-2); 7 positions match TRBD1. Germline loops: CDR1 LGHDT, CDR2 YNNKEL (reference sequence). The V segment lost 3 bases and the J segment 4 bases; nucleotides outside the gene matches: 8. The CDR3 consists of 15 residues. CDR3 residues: CASSQGGRQGETQYF. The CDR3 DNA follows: TGTGCCAGCAGCCAGGGCGGTAGACAGGGAGAGACCCAGTACTTC.

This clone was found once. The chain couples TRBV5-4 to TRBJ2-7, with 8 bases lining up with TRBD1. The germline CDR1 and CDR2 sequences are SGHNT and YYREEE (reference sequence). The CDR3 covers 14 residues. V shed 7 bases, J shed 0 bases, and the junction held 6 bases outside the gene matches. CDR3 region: CASSHRGSSYEQYF. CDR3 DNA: TGTGCCAGCTCACACAGGGGGAGCTCCTACGAGCAGTACTTC.

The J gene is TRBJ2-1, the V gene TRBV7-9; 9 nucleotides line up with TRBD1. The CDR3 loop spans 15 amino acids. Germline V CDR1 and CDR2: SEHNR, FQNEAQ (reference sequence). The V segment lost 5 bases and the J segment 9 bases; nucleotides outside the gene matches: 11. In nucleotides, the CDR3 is TGTGCCAGCAGCGAAACGGGACAGGGTACGGCTGAGCAGTTCTTC. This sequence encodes CASSETGQGTAEQFF.

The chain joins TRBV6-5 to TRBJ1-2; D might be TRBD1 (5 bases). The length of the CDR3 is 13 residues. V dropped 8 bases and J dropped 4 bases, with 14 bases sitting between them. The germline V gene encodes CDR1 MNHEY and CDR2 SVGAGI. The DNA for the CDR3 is TGTGCCAGCCGGGACTTCTCTGGCTATGGCTACACCTTC. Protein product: CASRDFSGYGYTF.

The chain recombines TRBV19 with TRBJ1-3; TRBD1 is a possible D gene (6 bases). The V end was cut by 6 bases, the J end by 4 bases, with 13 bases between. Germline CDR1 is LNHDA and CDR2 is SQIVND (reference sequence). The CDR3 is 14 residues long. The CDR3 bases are TGTGCCAGTAGAGACAGGCTCCCCGGAAACACCATATATTTT. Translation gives CASRDRLPGNTIYF.

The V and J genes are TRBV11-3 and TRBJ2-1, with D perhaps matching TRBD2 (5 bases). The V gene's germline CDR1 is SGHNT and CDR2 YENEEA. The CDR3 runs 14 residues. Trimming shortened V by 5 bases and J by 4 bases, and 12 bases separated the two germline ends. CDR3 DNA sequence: TGTGCCAGCAGCCCTGGAGGACCGTACAATGAGCAGTTCTTC. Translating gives CASSPGGPYNEQFF.

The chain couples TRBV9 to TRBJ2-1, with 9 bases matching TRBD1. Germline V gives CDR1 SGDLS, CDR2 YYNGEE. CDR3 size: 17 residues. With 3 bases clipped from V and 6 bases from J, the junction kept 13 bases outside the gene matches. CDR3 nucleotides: TGTGCCAGCAGCGAGGGGGGAGGGACAGGGCCTCTCAATGAGCAGTTCTTC. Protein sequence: CASSEGGGTGPLNEQFF.

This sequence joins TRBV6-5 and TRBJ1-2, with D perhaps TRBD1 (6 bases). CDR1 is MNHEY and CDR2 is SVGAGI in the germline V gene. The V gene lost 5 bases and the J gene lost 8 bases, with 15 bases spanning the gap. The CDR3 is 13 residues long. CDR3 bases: TGTGCCAGCAGTCCCTGGACAGTGGGGGGCTACACCTTC. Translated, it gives CASSPWTVGGYTF.

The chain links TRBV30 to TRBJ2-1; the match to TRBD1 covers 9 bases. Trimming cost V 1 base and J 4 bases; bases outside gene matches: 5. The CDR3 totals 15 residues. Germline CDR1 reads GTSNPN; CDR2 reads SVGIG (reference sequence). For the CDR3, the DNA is TGTGCCTGGAGTGGAAGGGGACAGGGTTACAATGAGCAGTTCTTC. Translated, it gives CAWSGRGQGYNEQFF.

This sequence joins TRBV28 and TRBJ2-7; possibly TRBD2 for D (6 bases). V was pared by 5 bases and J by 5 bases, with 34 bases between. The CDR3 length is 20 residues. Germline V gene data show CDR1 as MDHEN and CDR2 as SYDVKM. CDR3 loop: CASSPWGRGGRAAGADEQYF. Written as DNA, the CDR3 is TGTGCCAGCAGTCCTTGGGGTCGGGGAGGAAGGGCTGCGGGTGCTGACGAGCAGTACTTC.

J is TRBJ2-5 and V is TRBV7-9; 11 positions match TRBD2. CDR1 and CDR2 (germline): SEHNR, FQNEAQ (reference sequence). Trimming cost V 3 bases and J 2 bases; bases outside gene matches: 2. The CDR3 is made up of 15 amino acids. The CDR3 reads CASSFSGGAQETQYF. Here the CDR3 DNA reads TGTGCCAGCAGCTTTAGCGGGGGGGCTCAAGAGACCCAGTACTTC.

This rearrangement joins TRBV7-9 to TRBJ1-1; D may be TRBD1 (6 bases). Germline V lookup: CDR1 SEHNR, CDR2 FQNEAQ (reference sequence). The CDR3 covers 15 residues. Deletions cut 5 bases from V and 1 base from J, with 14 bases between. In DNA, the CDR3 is TGTGCCAGCAGCAAACAGGGACGGCCGAACACTGAAGCTTTCTTT. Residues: CASSKQGRPNTEAFF. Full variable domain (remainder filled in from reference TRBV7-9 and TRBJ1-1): DTGVSQNPRHKITKRGQNVTFRCDPISEHNRLYWYRQTLGQGPEFLTYFQNEAQLEKSRLLSDRFSAERPKGSFSTLEIQRTEQGDSAMYLCASSKQGRPNTEAFFGQGTRLTVV.

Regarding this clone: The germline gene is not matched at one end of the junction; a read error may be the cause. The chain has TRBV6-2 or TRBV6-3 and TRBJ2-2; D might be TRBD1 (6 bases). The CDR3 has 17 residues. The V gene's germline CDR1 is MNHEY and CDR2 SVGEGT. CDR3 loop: CASSYSPVGHTTGELFF. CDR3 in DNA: TGTGCCAGCAGCTACTCCCCTGTGGGACATACCACCGGGGAGCTGTTTTTT.

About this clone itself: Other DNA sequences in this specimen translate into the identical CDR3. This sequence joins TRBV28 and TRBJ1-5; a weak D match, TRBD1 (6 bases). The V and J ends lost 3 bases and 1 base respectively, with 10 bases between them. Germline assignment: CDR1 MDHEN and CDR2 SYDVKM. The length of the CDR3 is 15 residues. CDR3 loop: CASSFSQGSNQPQHF. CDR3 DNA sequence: TGTGCCAGCAGTTTTTCACAGGGAAGCAATCAGCCCCAGCATTTT.

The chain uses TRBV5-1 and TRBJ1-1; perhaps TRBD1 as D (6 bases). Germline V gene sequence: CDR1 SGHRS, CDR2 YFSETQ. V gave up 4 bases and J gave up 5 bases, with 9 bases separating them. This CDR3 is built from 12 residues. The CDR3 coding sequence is TGCGCCAGCAGCGACAGGACGACTGAAGCTTTCTTT. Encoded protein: CASSDRTTEAFF.

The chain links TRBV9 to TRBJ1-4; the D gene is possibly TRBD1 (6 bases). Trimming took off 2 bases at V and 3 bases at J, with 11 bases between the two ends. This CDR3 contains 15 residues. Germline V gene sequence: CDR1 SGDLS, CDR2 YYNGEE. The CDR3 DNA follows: TGTGCCAGCAGCGTCCTAGGGGGGGCTAATGAAAAACTGTTTTTT. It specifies CASSVLGGANEKLFF.

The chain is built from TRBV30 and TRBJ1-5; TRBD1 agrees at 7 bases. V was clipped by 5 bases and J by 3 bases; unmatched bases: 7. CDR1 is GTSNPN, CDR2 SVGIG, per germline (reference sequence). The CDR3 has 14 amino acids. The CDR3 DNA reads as TGTGCCTGGGGAATGACAGGGATCAATCAGCCCCAGCATTTT. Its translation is CAWGMTGINQPQHF.

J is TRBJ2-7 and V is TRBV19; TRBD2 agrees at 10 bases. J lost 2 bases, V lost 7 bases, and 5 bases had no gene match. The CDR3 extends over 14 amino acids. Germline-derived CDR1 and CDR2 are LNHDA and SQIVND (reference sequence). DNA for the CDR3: TGTGCCAGTACCCGGACTAGCGGACCCTACGAGCAGTACTTC. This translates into CASTRTSGPYEQYF.

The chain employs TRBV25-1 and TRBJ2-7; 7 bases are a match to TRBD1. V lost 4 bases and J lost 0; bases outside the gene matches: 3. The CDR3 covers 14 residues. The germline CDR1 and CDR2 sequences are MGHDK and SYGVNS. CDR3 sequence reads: CASSATGFSYEQYF. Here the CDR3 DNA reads TGTGCCAGCAGTGCGACAGGGTTCTCCTACGAGCAGTACTTC.